This T cell receptor beta chain was observed in a study of shared clonotypes between healthy human individuals. Study-wide results and caveats: Memory subsets generally showed smaller estimated richness than naive subsets did.

Notes on this clone: Its antigen remains unknown.

The authors split each subset's genomic DNA evenly across several immunoSEQ plates. The authors' processing: In the immunoSEQ data, sequences were junction-only and lacked quality scores, so filtering differed. Sequenced by immunoSEQ multiplex PCR; TCRdb stores in-frame clones only, minus some. V and J calls and clone size are as listed in that table; D and trimming were resolved from the DNA. The table records some 2 million clones, roughly 96% of them present only once. Germline values: CDR1 SGHTA, CDR2 FQGTGA. V was pared by 2 bases and J by 8 bases, with 15 bases between. The CDR3 is 14 amino acids.

The chain uses TRBV7-3 and TRBJ1-1; no definite D call. The specimen sequenced was naive CD4+ T cells sorted from blood. This sample's subset: CD45RA+ positively selected. The TCR originated in a man younger than 35 in good health. This CDR3 is CASSLGFGDPEAFF. CDR3 DNA sequence: TGTGCCAGCAGCTTAGGGTTTGGGGATCCGGAAGCTTTCTTT.